This TCR beta chain derives from a study of T-cell reconstitution after alpha-beta-depleted transplantation in children. This clonotype was picked up a small number of times. The antigen is not known. Researchers prepared the TCRbeta library using unique molecular identifiers, the study reports. One entry per CDR3 protein results from TCRdb running MiXCR on the PCR reads. The table lists 180,000 or so distinct CDR3 sequences, about 6% of them singletons. This CDR3 region has 10 residues. V lost 4 bases to trimming and J lost 11 bases, with 11 bases between them. Germline CDR1 is SQVTM and CDR2 is ANQGSEA. Study outcomes and limitations: By one year post-transplant, T-cell counts and diversity largely arose from T cells that were newly produced. Several hundred expanded graft clones reportedly were the source of alpha-beta T cells about two months after transplant.

The sample in question was PBMCs, obtained before TCRalphabeta/CD19-depleted stem cell transplant. V and J are TRBV29-1 and TRBJ1-2; the D is unclear. The source of this sequence is a girl under three years old with combined immunodeficiency, due to receive a stem cell transplant. The CDR3 nucleotides read TGCAGCGTTGCAGAGACGGGGTACACCTTC. This sequence encodes CSVAETGYTF.